Presented here are 22 T cell receptor beta chains from one specimen sequenced in a study of shared clonotypes between healthy human individuals. TCRdb keeps only in-frame clones here, not all; method: immunoSEQ multiplex PCR. The sample has fewer than 1.6 million clones, around 98.5% seen once. Sequenced: naive CD4+ T cells sorted from blood. The subset: CD45RA+ positively selected. The receptors here all came from a man aged 25 to 40 in good health.

V is TRBV7-9 and J is TRBJ2-7, with TRBD1 matching 9 bases. Germline V gene lookup returns CDR1 SEHNR and CDR2 FQNEAQ (reference sequence). V gave up 5 bases and J gave up 3 bases; unmatched junction bases: 5. The CDR3 sequence is 14 residues long. CDR3 in DNA: TGTGCCAGCAGCAGAGGACAGGGGAACTACGAGCAGTACTTC. Protein: CASSRGQGNYEQYF.

Of note for this clone: Other DNA variants within this sample encode the same CDR3. The rearrangement joins TRBV5-1 to TRBJ1-3; D is possibly TRBD1 (5 bases). Trimming cost V 2 bases and J 1 base, with 7 bases left between them. The CDR3 consists of 14 residues. Germline V CDR1 and CDR2: SGHRS, YFSETQ. The CDR3 protein is CASSLDSSGNTIYF. The DNA of the CDR3 is TGCGCCAGCAGCTTAGACAGTTCTGGAAACACCATATATTTT.

V gene TRBV5-1 combines with J gene TRBJ2-7, with D tentatively TRBD2 (5 bases). V was shortened by 3 bases and J by 5 bases, with 12 bases between the two germline ends. The CDR3 covers 13 residues. CDR1 and CDR2 from the germline V gene are SGHRS and YFSETQ. CDR3 DNA sequence: TGCGCCAGCAGCTCCCAGGCGGGCCACGAGCAGTACTTC. Translating gives CASSSQAGHEQYF.

The chain carries TRBV7-2 and TRBJ2-5; TRBD1 or TRBD2 may be the D gene (5 bases each). Deletions cut 4 bases from V and 1 base from J, with 10 bases between. The germline V gene has CDR1 SGHTA and CDR2 FQGNSA. This CDR3 has 14 residues. This CDR3 reads CASSWDGFQETQYF. The CDR3 region has the DNA TGTGCCAGCAGCTGGGACGGATTCCAAGAGACCCAGTACTTC.

J is TRBJ2-4 and V is TRBV29-1, with 13 bases identical to TRBD2. The CDR3 is 15 amino acids. The germline CDR1 and CDR2 sequences are SQVTM and ANQGSEA. Unmatched junction bases numbered 6, after V lost 6 bases and J lost 4 bases. Written as DNA, the CDR3 is TGCAGCGTCGGCTTGACTAGCGGGGGGAAAAACATTCAGTACTTC. It translates to CSVGLTSGGKNIQYF.

This sequence joins TRBV5-6 and TRBJ2-1; tentative D call: TRBD2 (6 bases). Deletions cut 3 bases from V and 2 bases from J, with 15 bases between. CDR1 is SGHDT, CDR2 YYEEEE, per germline. This CDR3 comprises 16 residues. CDR3 bases: TGTGCCAGCAGCTCTAGGACTAAGCAGCCCTACAATGAGCAGTTCTTC. Its translation is CASSSRTKQPYNEQFF.

The rearrangement links TRBV5-1 to TRBJ2-1; 8 nucleotides align to TRBD2. Per the germline V gene, CDR1 is SGHRS and CDR2 is YFSETQ. CDR3 length equals 14 residues. V gave up 4 bases and J gave up 8 bases; unmatched junction bases: 8. In DNA, the CDR3 is TGCGCCAGCAGCGGAGGACTAGCTTCTCATGAGCAGTTCTTC. Amino acids: CASSGGLASHEQFF. The variable domain in full, completed from reference TRBV5-1 and TRBJ2-1, reads KAGVTQTPRYLIKTRGQQVTLSCSPISGHRSVSWYQQTPGQGLQFLFEYFSETQRNKGNFPGRFSGRQFSNSRSEMNVSTLELGDSALYLCASSGGLASHEQFFGPGTRLTVL.

As to this clone: Additional DNA sequences in this sample encode the identical CDR3. V gene TRBV28 combines with J gene TRBJ1-2; D call uncertain. Deletions cut 4 bases from V and 5 bases from J, with 5 bases between. Germline-derived CDR1 and CDR2 are MDHEN and SYDVKM. This CDR3 has 11 residues. As DNA, the CDR3 is TGTGCCAGCAGTTCATCTTATGGCTACACCTTC. Amino acids: CASSSSYGYTF.

V is TRBV7-2 and J is TRBJ2-7; D unclear. This CDR3 has 12 amino acids. V was trimmed by 4 bases and J by 6 bases, leaving 10 bases between them. CDR1 and CDR2 from the germline V gene are SGHTA and FQGNSA. The CDR3 nucleotides read TGTGCCAGCAGCTCCACCCGGTCCGAGCAGTACTTC. This sequence encodes CASSSTRSEQYF.

The V and J genes are TRBV7-8 and TRBJ2-3, with D possibly TRBD1 on 6 matching bases. V lost 6 bases, J lost 4 bases, and 17 bases lay in between. Germline assignment: CDR1 SGHVS and CDR2 FQNEAQ. This CDR3 contains 15 residues. Written as DNA, the CDR3 is TGTGCCAGCAGGAGGCCCAGGGGCATGGCAGATACGCAGTATTTT. Translated, it gives CASRRPRGMADTQYF.

V and J are TRBV5-4 and TRBJ2-1; no reliable D call. V was cut by 0 bases and J by 12 bases, with 10 bases left in between. This CDR3 contains 12 residues. Germline V gives CDR1 SGHNT, CDR2 YYREEE (reference sequence). The CDR3 loop is CASSLVGSGQFF. CDR3 in DNA: TGTGCCAGCAGCTTGGTGGGCTCCGGGCAGTTCTTC.

A single count supports this clone. In DNA form, the CDR3 reads TGTGCCAGCAGCCAGGACAGACAACCGAGGTTTCAAGAGACCCAGTACTTC. Translated: CASSQDRQPRFQETQYF. V usage is TRBV7-2 and J usage is TRBJ2-5, with a tentative D call TRBD1 (6 bases). The V end was cut by 5 bases, the J end by 2 bases, with 21 bases between. There are 17 residues in the CDR3. Germline-derived CDR1 and CDR2 are SGHTA and FQGNSA.

CDR3 nucleotides: TGTGCCAGCAGCCAGGAACGGGTGATACCGGAGTATTTT. It encodes CASSQERVIPEYF. The chain uses TRBV6-5 and TRBJ2-3; no firm D call. Germline loops: CDR1 MNHEY, CDR2 SVGAGI. This CDR3 spans 13 amino acids. V was trimmed by 6 bases and J by 13 bases, leaving 20 bases between them.

The rearrangement joins TRBV28 to TRBJ1-2, with unresolved D. The CDR3 has 12 residues. V lost 3 bases and J 6 bases, leaving 8 bases between the germline ends. Germline loops: CDR1 MDHEN, CDR2 SYDVKM. The CDR3 reads CASSFAGNGYTF. DNA of the CDR3: TGTGCCAGCAGTTTTGCCGGAAATGGCTACACCTTC.

This sequence joins TRBV13 and TRBJ2-7; TRBD2 matches at 9 bases. With V trimmed by 2 bases and J by 4 bases, 6 bases remained unmatched. CDR3 length: 15 amino acids. Germline loops: CDR1 PRHDT, CDR2 FYEKMQ (reference sequence). DNA for the CDR3: TGTGCCAGCAGCTTAACACAGGCGGGAGGGTACGAGCAGTACTTC. This encodes CASSLTQAGGYEQYF.

J is TRBJ1-1 and V is TRBV5-4; 8 nucleotides agree with TRBD1. The V gene's germline CDR1 is SGHNT and CDR2 YYREEE (reference sequence). CDR3 length: 13 residues. V dropped 2 bases and J dropped 7; count of bases not matched to a gene: 4. The CDR3 DNA sequence: TGTGCCAGCAGCTTCCAGGGGGCACGTGAAGCTTTCTTT. Translating it yields CASSFQGAREAFF.

Here the CDR3 DNA reads TGTGCCAGCAGCTTATTCGGGGGAGTAGGCTACAATGAGCAGTTCTTC. This codes for CASSLFGGVGYNEQFF. The chain couples TRBV7-9 to TRBJ2-1; D perhaps matches TRBD2 (6 bases). Trimming cost V 2 bases and J 3 bases, with 14 bases left between them. Germline loops: CDR1 SEHNR, CDR2 FQNEAQ (reference sequence). The CDR3 consists of 16 residues.

This sequence joins TRBV29-1 and TRBJ2-7; TRBD2 matches at 7 bases. CDR1 is SQVTM, CDR2 ANQGSEA, per germline. V trimming: 7 bases; J trimming: 5 bases; junction bases outside the gene matches: 11. CDR3 length: 13 residues. The DNA for the CDR3 is TGCAGCGCATCCGGGGGGATTTTCGACGAGCAGTACTTC. Its translation is CSASGGIFDEQYF.

The V and J genes are TRBV2 and TRBJ2-3; D unresolved. CDR3 length equals 16 residues. The V gene's germline CDR1 is SNHLY and CDR2 FYNNEI. V gave up 2 bases and J gave up 0 bases, with 12 bases separating them. The DNA for the CDR3 is TGTGCCAGCAGTGAACCCTCGAATCCTAGCACAGATACGCAGTATTTT. Translating it yields CASSEPSNPSTDTQYF.

CDR3 amino acids: CASSPKRDTEAFF. The CDR3 DNA reads TGTGCCAGCAGCCCTAAGAGGGACACTGAAGCTTTCTTT. The V gene is TRBV27, the J gene TRBJ1-1, with D uncertain. V lost 6 bases and J lost 3, with 11 bases in between. The CDR3 extends over 13 amino acids. CDR1 and CDR2 from the germline V gene are MNHEY and SMNVEV (reference sequence).

The chain recombines TRBV4-3 with TRBJ2-3; D call uncertain. The CDR3 spans 13 residues. Trimming cost V 3 bases and J 0 bases, with 4 bases left between them. Germline lookup yields CDR1 LGHNA and CDR2 YSLEER. The CDR3 sequence is CASSQDSTDTQYF. The CDR3 nucleotides read TGCGCCAGCAGCCAGGACAGCACAGATACGCAGTATTTT.

The J gene is TRBJ1-1, the V gene TRBV2; possibly TRBD1 for D (6 bases). Germline V gives CDR1 SNHLY, CDR2 FYNNEI. Trimming pared 9 bases from V and 7 bases from J, leaving 15 bases between. CDR3 size: 12 residues. The CDR3 protein is CASDRTAHEAFF. The CDR3 DNA reads as TGTGCCAGTGACAGGACTGCTCATGAAGCTTTCTTT.